These 21 T cell receptor beta chains originate from one sample sequenced in a study of blood T cells in healthy people across ages. Through a sample-barcoded 5' primer and a J-beta primer mix, a second PCR was run for about 6 to 11 cycles. TCRdb re-analysed the 5' RACE reads in MiXCR, keeping a single row per CDR3 protein. The table lists 1.5 million to 2 million distinct CDR3 sequences, 28% of them singletons. The sample taken for sequencing was blood. The receptors come from a woman aged 25 to 39 in good health.

On this clonotype itself: A read error may explain this, as a much larger clone is one base away. The chain couples TRBV5-1 to TRBJ2-1; D could derive from TRBD1 or TRBD2 (5 bases each). Germline assignment: CDR1 SGHRS and CDR2 YFSETQ. V lost 0 bases and J lost 5, with 9 bases in between. CDR3 length equals 14 residues. Here the CDR3 reads CASSLGGIDNEQFF. CDR3 nucleotide sequence: TGCGCCAGCAGCTTGGGGGGGATCGACAATGAGCAGTTCTTC.

The chain joins TRBV3-1 to TRBJ2-5, with a tentative D call TRBD1 (5 bases). Per germline, CDR1 LGHDT and CDR2 YNNKEL (reference sequence). The germline V and J ends were trimmed by 2 bases and 4 bases, with 8 bases remaining between them. The CDR3 loop spans 13 amino acids. The CDR3 protein is CASSQSQGETQYF. The CDR3 nucleotides read TGTGCCAGCAGCCAATCGCAGGGAGAGACCCAGTACTTC.

Of note for this clonotype: Mismatch with germline at one junction end may stem from a read error. This sequence joins TRBV20-1 and TRBJ1-6; D is possibly TRBD1 (5 bases). This CDR3 has 13 amino acids. The germline CDR1 and CDR2 sequences are DFQATT and SNEGSKA (reference sequence). This CDR3 reads CSTSPGIGSPLHF. In DNA, the CDR3 is TGCAGTACTAGTCCAGGGATTGGCTCACCCCTCCACTTT.

This clonotype showed up just a few times. The chain joins TRBV20-1 to TRBJ2-4; D remains unclear. CDR1 DFQATT and CDR2 SNEGSKA come from the germline V gene (reference sequence). With 3 bases removed from V and 0 bases from J, the gap between germline ends came to 18 bases. The CDR3 loop spans 17 amino acids. CDR3 residues: CSASLLAGGPAKNIQYF. The CDR3 DNA follows: TGCAGTGCTAGTCTTCTTGCTGGCGGCCCAGCCAAAAACATTCAGTACTTC.

CDR3 DNA sequence: TGCGCCAGCAGTGATTACGGGACAGGGTACAATGAGCAGTTCTTC. This gives the protein CASSDYGTGYNEQFF. This chain joins TRBV10-1 and TRBJ2-1; 9 bases are a match to TRBD1. This CDR3 has 15 amino acids. V dropped 3 bases and J dropped 4; count of bases not matched to a gene: 4. Germline V gives CDR1 WNHNN, CDR2 SYGVQD (reference sequence).

This clonotype was observed a handful of times. V gene TRBV28 combines with J gene TRBJ2-3; TRBD2 agrees at 9 bases. CDR1 MDHEN and CDR2 SYDVKM come from the germline V gene. This CDR3 contains 16 residues. V shed 8 bases, J shed 2 bases, and the junction held 11 bases outside the gene matches. The CDR3 nucleotides are TGTGCCAGCGTAGCGGGAGCAGGGTCCCCCACAGATACGCAGTATTTT. Its protein is CASVAGAGSPTDTQYF.

This clonotype was detected ten times or more. This sequence joins TRBV6-2 or TRBV6-3 and TRBJ2-7; tentative D call: TRBD2 (5 bases). Germline V lookup: CDR1 MNHEY, CDR2 SVGEGT. Trimming cost V 4 bases and J 2 bases, with 12 bases left between them. This CDR3 comprises 14 residues. The DNA for the CDR3 is TGTGCCAGCAGTTCCGCGAGAGGGACCTACGAGCAGTACTTC. Translating gives CASSSARGTYEQYF.

This clonotype was picked up a small number of times. This rearrangement joins TRBV5-1 to TRBJ2-1; D is undetermined. CDR3 length: 15 amino acids. Looked up from germline, CDR1 is SGHRS and CDR2 is YFSETQ. Trimming pared 0 bases from V and 4 bases from J, leaving 11 bases between. This chain's CDR3 is CASSLEASQYNEQFF. The CDR3 DNA reads as TGCGCCAGCAGCTTGGAAGCGAGTCAATACAATGAGCAGTTCTTC.

This clonotype was counted at least ten times. The V gene is TRBV5-6, the J gene TRBJ2-7; D may be TRBD1 (5 bases). V lost 1 base and J 4 bases, leaving 9 bases between the germline ends. From germline, CDR1 is SGHDT and CDR2 YYEEEE. The CDR3 has 13 residues. CDR3 sequence (DNA): TGTGCCAGCAGCTTGTTTTCAGGGTACGAGCAGTACTTC. Its translation: CASSLFSGYEQYF.

This clonotype has ten or more counts. V gene TRBV5-1 combines with J gene TRBJ2-7; TRBD2 matches at 8 bases. J gave up 3 bases and V 3 bases, and 17 bases lay outside the gene matches. This CDR3 comprises 18 residues. Germline V gene data show CDR1 as SGHRS and CDR2 as YFSETQ. CDR3 amino acids: CASSSLAGGTTYNYEQYF. The CDR3 region has the DNA TGCGCCAGCAGCTCCTTGGCGGGGGGCACCACCTATAACTACGAGCAGTACTTC.

This clonotype was recorded once. One end of the junction fails to match germline, which may point to a read error. V gene TRBV5-1 combines with J gene TRBJ2-3; tentatively, D is TRBD2 (6 bases). Germline CDR1 and CDR2: SGHRS and YFSETQ. This CDR3 is 17 amino acids long. The CDR3 reads CVSSLVPRESSTDTQYF. CDR3 nucleotides: TGCGTCAGCAGCTTGGTCCCTCGGGAGAGTAGCACAGATACGCAGTATTTT.

This clonotype turned up a few times. The genes are TRBV19 and TRBJ2-3; 11 bases are a match to TRBD2. The germline V gene has CDR1 LNHDA and CDR2 SQIVND (reference sequence). The CDR3 consists of 16 residues. V lost 5 bases, J lost 1 base, and 5 bases stayed unmatched. The CDR3 region is CASSDSGGEGTDTQYF. CDR3 DNA: TGTGCCAGTAGTGATAGCGGGGGGGAGGGCACAGATACGCAGTATTTT.

This clonotype was counted a few times. The chain employs TRBV24-1 and TRBJ2-1; D remains unclear. The germline CDR1 and CDR2 sequences are KGHDR and SFDVKD. V was pared by 7 bases and J by 6 bases, with 6 bases between. The CDR3 has 11 residues. This CDR3 reads CATRTTNEQFF. CDR3 coding DNA: TGTGCCACCAGAACGACCAATGAGCAGTTCTTC.

The table lists this clonotype with a few counts. This chain connects TRBV12-3 or TRBV12-4 to TRBJ1-2; 10 nucleotides align to TRBD1. The CDR3 sequence is 15 residues long. J gave up 7 bases and V 6 bases, and 11 bases lay outside the gene matches. CDR3 protein: CASSSGQGLLGGYTF. CDR3 DNA: TGTGCCAGCAGCTCGGGACAGGGGCTTTTAGGTGGCTACACCTTC.

Ten or more counts support this clonotype. The chain has TRBV7-2 and TRBJ2-1, with a weak D call TRBD1 (6 bases). V lost 6 bases, J lost 4 bases, and 19 bases lay in between. Germline V gene sequence: CDR1 SGHTA, CDR2 FQGNSA. The CDR3 spans 16 residues. This chain's CDR3 is CASSLQGQGRYNEQFF. The CDR3 DNA reads TGTGCCAGCAGTTTGCAGGGGCAGGGAAGATACAATGAGCAGTTCTTC.

This clonotype was observed a handful of times. The V call is TRBV5-1, the J call TRBJ2-7; TRBD2 is a possible D gene (5 bases). Trimming left V 0 bases short and J 4 bases short, with 17 bases between. The CDR3 is made up of 16 amino acids. Germline V gives CDR1 SGHRS, CDR2 YFSETQ. CDR3 DNA sequence: TGCGCCAGCAGCTTGGATAGGGAGAGAGCGAGTTACGAGCAGTACTTC. Protein product: CASSLDRERASYEQYF.

A remark on this clonotype: Compared with germline, one end of the junction differs, possibly owing to a read error. The J gene is TRBJ2-3, the V gene TRBV10-3, with 8 bases aligning to TRBD2. CDR3 length equals 14 residues. CDR1 and CDR2 (germline): ENHRY, SYGVKD. CDR3 region: CAISAGGLTDTQYF. CDR3 DNA: TGTGCCATTAGTGCGGGGGGCCTCACAGATACGCAGTATTTT.

This clonotype has only a few counts. The V call is TRBV7-2, the J call TRBJ2-3, with TRBD2 as a possible D gene (6 bases). The length of the CDR3 is 13 residues. Trimming removed 5 bases from V and 3 bases from J, with 9 bases in between. The germline V gene has CDR1 SGHTA and CDR2 FQGNSA. CDR3 nucleotides: TGTGCCAGCAGCGCTGGGACTACAGATACGCAGTATTTT. It specifies CASSAGTTDTQYF.

This clonotype was seen a handful of times. The J gene is TRBJ1-1, the V gene TRBV27; D gene uncertain. The CDR3 is 15 residues long. V was trimmed by 0 bases and J by 4 bases, leaving 12 bases between them. CDR1 is MNHEY and CDR2 is SMNVEV in the germline V gene (reference sequence). The CDR3 bases are TGTGCCAGCAGTTTATCGCGAGAGGGTAGCACTGAAGCTTTCTTT. As protein: CASSLSREGSTEAFF.

This clonotype was counted between two and nine times. CDR3 DNA: TGCAGTGCTAAACAGGGGTCTGGAAACACCATATATTTT. Its protein product is CSAKQGSGNTIYF. The V call is TRBV20-1, the J call TRBJ1-3; 7 positions agree with TRBD1. The germline CDR1 and CDR2 sequences are DFQATT and SNEGSKA (reference sequence). CDR3 length: 13 residues. V lost 4 bases to trimming and J lost 1 base; unmatched junction nucleotides: 1.

This chain connects TRBV28 to TRBJ2-2; TRBD1 matches at 7 bases. Germline CDR1 and CDR2: MDHEN and SYDVKM. This CDR3 spans 15 amino acids. The V gene end was trimmed by 4 bases and the J gene end by 1 base; junction bases not matched to a gene: 3. CDR3 bases: TGTGCCAGCAGTTCGGGACAGCAGAACACCGGGGAGCTGTTTTTT. Translating it yields CASSSGQQNTGELFF. Combining the CDR3 with reference TRBV28 and TRBJ2-2 gives the whole variable domain DVKVTQSSRYLVKRTGEKVFLECVQDMDHENMFWYRQDPGLGLRLIYFSYDVKMKEKGDIPEGYSVSREKKERFSLILESASTNQTSMYLCASSSGQQNTGELFFGEGSRLTVL.